The clone carrying this T cell receptor beta chain turned up a few times. What it binds is not known. TCRdb's table, derived via immunoSEQ multiplex PCR, lists solely in-frame clones and lacks some. The data show roughly 16,000 clones, with 77% seen just once and 10% to 15% held by the top ten. The entry originates in a study of somatic mutations in cytotoxic T cells in rheumatoid arthritis. Points from the study as a whole: Compared with age-matched healthy controls, rheumatoid arthritis patients did not differ significantly in CD8+ T-cell clonality. The CD8+ clonality of rheumatoid arthritis patients increased with age, whereas that of healthy controls did not. The study found that the largest CD8+ clone exceeded 20% of CD8+ cells in about an eighth of the roughly 65 patients.

This CDR3 region has 14 residues. V lost 4 bases, J lost 1 base, and 3 bases stayed unmatched. The germline V gene encodes CDR1 SGHRS and CDR2 YFSETQ. This receptor was identified in an adult with rheumatoid arthritis. This sequence joins TRBV5-1 and TRBJ2-5; 8 nucleotides line up with TRBD1. The sequencing input was CD8+ T cells sorted from blood. CDR3 DNA: TGCGCCAGCAGCGCGACAGGGGTCCAAGAGACCCAGTACTTC. It specifies CASSATGVQETQYF.